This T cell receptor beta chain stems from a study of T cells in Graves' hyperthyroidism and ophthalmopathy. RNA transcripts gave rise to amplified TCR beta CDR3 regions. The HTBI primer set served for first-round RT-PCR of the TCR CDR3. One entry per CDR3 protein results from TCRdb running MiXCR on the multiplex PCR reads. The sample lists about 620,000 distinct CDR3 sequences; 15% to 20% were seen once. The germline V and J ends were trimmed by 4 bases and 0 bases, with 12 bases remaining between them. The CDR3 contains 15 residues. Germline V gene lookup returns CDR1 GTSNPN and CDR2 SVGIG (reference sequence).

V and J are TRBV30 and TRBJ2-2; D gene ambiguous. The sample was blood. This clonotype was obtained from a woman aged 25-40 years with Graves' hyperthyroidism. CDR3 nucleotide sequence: TGTGCCTGGAAGACTCTACACTCGAACACCGGGGAGCTGTTTTTT. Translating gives CAWKTLHSNTGELFF.